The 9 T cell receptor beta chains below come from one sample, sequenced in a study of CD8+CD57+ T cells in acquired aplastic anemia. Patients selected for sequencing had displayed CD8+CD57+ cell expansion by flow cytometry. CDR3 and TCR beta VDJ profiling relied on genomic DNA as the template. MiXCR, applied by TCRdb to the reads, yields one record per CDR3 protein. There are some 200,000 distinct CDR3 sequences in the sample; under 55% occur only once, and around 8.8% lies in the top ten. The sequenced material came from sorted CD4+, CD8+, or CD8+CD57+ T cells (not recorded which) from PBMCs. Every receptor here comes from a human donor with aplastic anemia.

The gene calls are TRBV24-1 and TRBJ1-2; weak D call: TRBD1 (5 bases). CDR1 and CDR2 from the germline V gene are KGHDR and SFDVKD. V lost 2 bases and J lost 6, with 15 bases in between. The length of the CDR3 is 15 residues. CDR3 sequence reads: CATSDSNRNANGYTF. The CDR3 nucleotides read TGTGCCACCAGTGATTCCAACAGGAACGCGAATGGCTACACCTTC.

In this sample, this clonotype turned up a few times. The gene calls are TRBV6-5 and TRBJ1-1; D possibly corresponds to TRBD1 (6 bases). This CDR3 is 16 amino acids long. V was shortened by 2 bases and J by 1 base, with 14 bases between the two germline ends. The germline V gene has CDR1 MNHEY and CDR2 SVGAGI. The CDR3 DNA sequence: TGTGCCAGCAGTTACCGACAGGTTCCTAGGAACACTGAAGCTTTCTTT. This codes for CASSYRQVPRNTEAFF.

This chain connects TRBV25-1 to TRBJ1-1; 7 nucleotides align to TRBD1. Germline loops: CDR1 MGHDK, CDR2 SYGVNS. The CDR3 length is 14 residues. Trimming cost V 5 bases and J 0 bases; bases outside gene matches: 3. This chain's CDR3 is CASSQTGLNTEAFF. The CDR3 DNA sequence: TGTGCCAGCAGTCAGACAGGGCTGAACACTGAAGCTTTCTTT.

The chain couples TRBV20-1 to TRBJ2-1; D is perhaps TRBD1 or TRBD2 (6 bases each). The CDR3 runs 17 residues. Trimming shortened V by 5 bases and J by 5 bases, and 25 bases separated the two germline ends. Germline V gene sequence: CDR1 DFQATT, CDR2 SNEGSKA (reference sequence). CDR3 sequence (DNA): TGCAGTGCTCGTCAGAGTGGGCGTGGGGGGCGTGACAATGAGCAGTTCTTC. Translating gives CSARQSGRGGRDNEQFF.

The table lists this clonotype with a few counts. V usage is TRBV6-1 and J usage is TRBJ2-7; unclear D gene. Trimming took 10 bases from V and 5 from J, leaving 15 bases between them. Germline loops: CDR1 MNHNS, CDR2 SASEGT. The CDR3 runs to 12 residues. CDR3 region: CATMTLLNEQYF. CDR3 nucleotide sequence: TGTGCCACGATGACACTACTCAACGAGCAGTACTTC.

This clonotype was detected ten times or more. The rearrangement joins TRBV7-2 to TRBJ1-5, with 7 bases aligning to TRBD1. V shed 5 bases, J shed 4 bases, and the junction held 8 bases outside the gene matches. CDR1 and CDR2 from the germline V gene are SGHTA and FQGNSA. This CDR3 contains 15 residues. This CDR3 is CASSEGAAGNQPQHF. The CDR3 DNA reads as TGTGCCAGCAGCGAGGGGGCGGCCGGTAATCAGCCCCAGCATTTT.

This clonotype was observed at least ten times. The CDR3 is CASRPGANVLTF. Written as DNA, the CDR3 is TGTGCCAGTCGACCTGGGGCCAACGTCCTGACTTTC. V is TRBV19 and J is TRBJ2-6; D unresolved. V was pared by 8 bases and J by 2 bases, with 4 bases between. From germline, CDR1 is LNHDA and CDR2 SQIVND (reference sequence). This CDR3 comprises 12 residues.

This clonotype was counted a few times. The CDR3, as DNA: TGTGCCACCAGCAGAGATCGGCCTCTCCAGCTGCCTTTCTTT. Translating it yields CATSRDRPLQLPFF. This chain connects TRBV15 to TRBJ1-1, with unresolved D. Germline V lookup: CDR1 LNHNV, CDR2 YYDKDF (reference sequence). The CDR3 spans 14 residues. Trimming left V 0 bases short and J 12 bases short, with 17 bases between.

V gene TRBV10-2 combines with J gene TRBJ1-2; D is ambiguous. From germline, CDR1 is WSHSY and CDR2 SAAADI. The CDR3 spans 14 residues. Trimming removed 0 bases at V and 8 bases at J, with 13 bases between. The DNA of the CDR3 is TGCGCCAGCAGTGAGTCGTCCTCGGCACGGGGCTACACCTTC. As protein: CASSESSSARGYTF.